The 18 T cell receptor beta chains given below trace back to one sample, sequenced in a study of blood T cell repertoires in COVID-19. TCRdb keeps only in-frame clones here, not all; method: immunoSEQ multiplex PCR. The profile shows roughly 230,000 clones, about 86% of them singletons. Sequencing was carried out using peripheral blood. The receptors were sampled from a middle-aged man with active or convalescent COVID-19.

The chain uses TRBV27 and TRBJ1-1, with 9 bases lining up with TRBD1. Germline-derived CDR1 and CDR2 are MNHEY and SMNVEV (reference sequence). With V trimmed by 6 bases and J by 3 bases, 8 bases remained unmatched. The CDR3 sequence is 15 residues long. CDR3 sequence reads: CASRRGDRDHTEAFF. DNA for the CDR3: TGTGCCAGCAGACGAGGGGACAGGGACCACACTGAAGCTTTCTTT.

The rearrangement links TRBV7-8 to TRBJ1-3; no clear D. Trimming removed 6 bases at V and 0 bases at J, with 21 bases between. CDR1 SGHVS and CDR2 FQNEAQ come from the germline V gene. The CDR3 loop spans 18 amino acids. DNA for the CDR3: TGTGCCAGCAGTTCCCTCGGCGGAGGAGGCCCCTCTGGAAACACCATATATTTT. Amino acid sequence: CASSSLGGGGPSGNTIYF.

CDR3 protein: CASSQEGGGKNSPLHF. The CDR3 DNA sequence: TGTGCCAGCAGCCAAGAGGGGGGAGGGAAGAATTCACCCCTCCACTTT. The genes are TRBV4-2 and TRBJ1-6; possibly TRBD1 for D (5 bases). V dropped 0 bases and J dropped 7 bases, with 13 bases sitting between them. Germline V gene lookup returns CDR1 LGHNA and CDR2 YNFKEQ. The CDR3 spans 16 residues.

V gene TRBV5-1 combines with J gene TRBJ1-4; TRBD1 matches at 9 bases. Trimming removed 7 bases from V and 8 bases from J; junction bases left unmatched: 9. The CDR3 extends over 14 amino acids. In germline, CDR1 is SGHRS, CDR2 YFSETQ. CDR3 DNA sequence: TGCGCCAGCCACGGGGGGACAGGGAACGAAAAACTGTTTTTT. This encodes CASHGGTGNEKLFF.

The J gene is TRBJ2-7, the V gene TRBV21-1; the table's D call, TRBD1, has no DNA check behind it. TRBV21-1 is flagged as a pseudogene. The CDR3 is 16 residues long. The CDR3 here is CASRVGPDDRSYEQYF. CDR3 coding DNA: TGTGCCAGCAGAGTTGGCCCAGACGACAGATCCTACGAGCAGTACTTC.

The CDR3 is CASSPGTDGNTIYF. CDR3 nucleotide sequence: TGTGCCAGCAGCCCGGGGACAGACGGAAACACCATATATTTT. The rearrangement links TRBV3-1 (or the pseudogene TRBV3-2) to TRBJ1-3, with TRBD1 matching over 7 bases. The V and J ends lost 4 bases and 4 bases, in that order; junction bases with no gene match: 4. The germline gives CDR1 LGHDT, CDR2 YNNKEL (reference sequence). The CDR3 has 14 amino acids.

The chain joins TRBV6-1 to TRBJ2-7, with D perhaps TRBD1 (5 bases). This CDR3 contains 14 residues. Germline-derived CDR1 and CDR2 are MNHNS and SASEGT. With 1 base removed from V and 0 bases from J, the gap between germline ends came to 7 bases. The CDR3 bases are TGTGCCAGCAGTGAAGAGGGGCACTCCTACGAGCAGTACTTC. Its protein is CASSEEGHSYEQYF.

The rearrangement joins TRBV29-1 to TRBJ2-1; TRBD2 aligns across 10 bases. The CDR3 has 13 residues. Germline CDR1 SQVTM, CDR2 ANQGSEA. V lost 4 bases and J lost 8; bases outside the gene matches: 5. CDR3 loop: CSVVGLATHEQFF. In DNA, the CDR3 is TGCAGCGTTGTGGGACTAGCGACCCATGAGCAGTTCTTC.

This chain joins TRBV10-3 and TRBJ1-3, with a possible D match to TRBD1 (5 bases). Germline V gene sequence: CDR1 ENHRY, CDR2 SYGVKD. The CDR3 is 15 residues long. With 6 bases removed from V and 0 bases from J, the gap between germline ends came to 12 bases. CDR3 in DNA: TGTGCCATCAGGGACGGACACTCCTCTGGAAACACCATATATTTT. This translates into CAIRDGHSSGNTIYF.

V usage is TRBV6-5 and J usage is TRBJ1-5, with 8 bases that match TRBD1. The V gene end was trimmed by 2 bases and the J gene end by 5 bases; junction bases not matched to a gene: 2. This CDR3 has 14 amino acids. In germline, CDR1 is MNHEY, CDR2 SVGAGI. CDR3 coding DNA: TGTGCCAGCAGTTACGCGACAGGGGATCAGCCCCAGCATTTT. Protein: CASSYATGDQPQHF.

V gene TRBV7-2 combines with J gene TRBJ2-7; 11 nucleotides match TRBD2. Germline V gene sequence: CDR1 SGHTA, CDR2 FQGNSA. V trimming: 1 base; J trimming: 2 bases; junction bases outside the gene matches: 1. CDR3 length: 15 amino acids. In DNA form, the CDR3 reads TGTGCCAGCAGCTTAGTTAGCGGGGGGGCCTACGAGCAGTACTTC. As protein: CASSLVSGGAYEQYF.

The V call is TRBV6-8, the J call TRBJ1-1; tentatively, D is TRBD1 (5 bases). The CDR3 is 15 residues long. Trimming took 0 bases from V and 0 from J, leaving 8 bases between them. Looked up from germline, CDR1 is MNHGY and CDR2 is SAAAGT. The CDR3 sequence is CASSYSTQVNTEAFF. DNA of the CDR3: TGTGCCAGCAGTTACTCCACACAGGTGAACACTGAAGCTTTCTTT.

The J gene is TRBJ2-5, the V gene TRBV9, with D possibly matching TRBD1 (5 bases). The CDR3 is made up of 16 amino acids. CDR1 is SGDLS and CDR2 is YYNGEE in the germline V gene. The V end was cut by 3 bases, the J end by 4 bases, with 19 bases between. CDR3 loop: CASSEDLDTQIETQYF. CDR3 nucleotides: TGTGCCAGCAGCGAAGACTTGGACACACAAATAGAGACCCAGTACTTC.

The genes are TRBV30 and TRBJ1-4; 7 nucleotides agree with TRBD1. Germline CDR1 GTSNPN, CDR2 SVGIG (reference sequence). The V and J ends lost 4 bases and 4 bases, in that order; junction bases with no gene match: 6. The CDR3 loop spans 14 amino acids. CDR3 coding DNA: TGTGCCTGGAACCAGGGGGGCAGTAATGAAAAACTGTTTTTT. Encoded protein: CAWNQGGSNEKLFF.

The chain recombines TRBV15 with TRBJ2-7; no clear D gene. Trimming pared 0 bases from V and 4 bases from J, leaving 13 bases between. The CDR3 has 15 residues. CDR1 and CDR2 (germline): LNHNV, YYDKDF (reference sequence). The CDR3 is CATSRDVGGYYEQYF. The CDR3 coding sequence is TGTGCCACCAGCAGAGATGTCGGCGGTTATTACGAGCAGTACTTC.

The chain has TRBV20-1 and TRBJ1-1; tentatively, D is TRBD1 (5 bases). From germline, CDR1 is DFQATT and CDR2 SNEGSKA (reference sequence). V was pared by 7 bases and J by 7 bases, with 10 bases between. The CDR3 spans 10 residues. The CDR3 DNA reads TGCAGTGTTACAGGCCTTGAAGCTTTCTTT. Translated, it gives CSVTGLEAFF.

V and J are TRBV27 and TRBJ2-2; 8 nucleotides match TRBD2. This CDR3 has 16 amino acids. The germline CDR1 and CDR2 sequences are MNHEY and SMNVEV (reference sequence). V was clipped by 7 bases and J by 0 bases; unmatched bases: 7. CDR3 region: CASTKREGSNTGELFF. CDR3 bases: TGTGCCAGCACAAAACGGGAGGGGTCGAACACCGGGGAGCTGTTTTTT.

The rearrangement joins TRBV7-2 to TRBJ1-6; the D gene is possibly TRBD1 (5 bases). Germline-derived CDR1 and CDR2 are SGHTA and FQGNSA. The ends were cut back, 5 bases at V and 8 bases at J, with 10 bases in the middle. This CDR3 comprises 13 residues. CDR3 sequence reads: CASSPEGHSPLHF. As DNA, the CDR3 is TGTGCCAGCAGCCCGGAGGGACATTCACCCCTCCACTTT.